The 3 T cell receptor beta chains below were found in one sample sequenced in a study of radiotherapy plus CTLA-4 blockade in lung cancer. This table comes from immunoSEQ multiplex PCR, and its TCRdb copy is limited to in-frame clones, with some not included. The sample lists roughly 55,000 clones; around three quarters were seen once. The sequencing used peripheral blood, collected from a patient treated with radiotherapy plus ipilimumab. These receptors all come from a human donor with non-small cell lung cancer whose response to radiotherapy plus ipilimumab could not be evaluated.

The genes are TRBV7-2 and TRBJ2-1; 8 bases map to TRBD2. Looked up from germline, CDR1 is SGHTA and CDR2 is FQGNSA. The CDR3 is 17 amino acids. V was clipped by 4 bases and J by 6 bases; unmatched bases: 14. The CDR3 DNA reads TGTGCCAGCAGCTCGCCGCCGGGAGGGGCGCGCTCCAATGAGCAGTTCTTC. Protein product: CASSSPPGGARSNEQFF.

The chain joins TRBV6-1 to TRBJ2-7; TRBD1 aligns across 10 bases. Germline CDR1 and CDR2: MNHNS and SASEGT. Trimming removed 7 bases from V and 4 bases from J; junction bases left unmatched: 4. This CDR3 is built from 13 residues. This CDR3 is CASKGQGKYEQYF. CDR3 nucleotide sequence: TGTGCCAGCAAGGGACAGGGGAAGTACGAGCAGTACTTC.

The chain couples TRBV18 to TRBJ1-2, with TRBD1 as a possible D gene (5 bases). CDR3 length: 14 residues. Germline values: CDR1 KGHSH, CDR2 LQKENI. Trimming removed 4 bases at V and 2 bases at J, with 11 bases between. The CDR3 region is CASSLQQANYGYTF. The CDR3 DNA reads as TGTGCCAGCTCACTACAACAGGCGAACTATGGCTACACCTTC. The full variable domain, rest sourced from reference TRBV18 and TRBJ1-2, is NAGVMQNPRHLVRRRGQEARLRCSPMKGHSHVYWYRQLPEEGLKFMVYLQKENIIDESGMPKERFSAEFPKEGPSILRIQQVVRGDSAAYFCASSLQQANYGYTFGSGTRLTVV.